A single sample gave rise to the 14 T cell receptor beta chains below, sequenced in a study of identical twins. TCRdb re-analysed the 5' RACE reads in MiXCR, keeping a single row per CDR3 protein. The table shows 1.5 million to 2 million distinct CDR3 sequences, with about 30% occurring only once. The sequenced material came from cord blood. Every receptor here comes from a newborn girl in good health.

V is TRBV6-5 and J is TRBJ2-5; possible D gene TRBD2, 5 bases. The germline V gene encodes CDR1 MNHEY and CDR2 SVGAGI. The CDR3 consists of 13 residues. The CDR3 loop reads CVDAVASQETQYF. The CDR3 DNA sequence: TGTGTTGACGCCGTAGCGTCTCAAGAGACCCAGTACTTC.

This clonotype appeared a few times. This chain links TRBV11-2 with TRBJ1-1, with no clear D. CDR3 length equals 14 residues. Germline V gene data show CDR1 as SGHAT and CDR2 as FQNNGV. Trimming took off 1 base at V and 6 bases at J, with 12 bases between the two ends. This CDR3 reads CASSLGAGFAEAFF. CDR3 coding DNA: TGTGCCAGCAGCTTAGGGGCAGGATTCGCTGAAGCTTTCTTT.

The V call is TRBV11-2, the J call TRBJ1-1; D gene ambiguous. The CDR3 covers 13 residues. From germline, CDR1 is SGHAT and CDR2 FQNNGV. The germline V and J ends were trimmed by 5 bases and 9 bases, with 16 bases remaining between them. In DNA, the CDR3 is TGTGCCAGCAGCCCGTCGGTTTGGGCTAAAGCTTTCTTT. Its protein product is CASSPSVWAKAFF. The whole variable domain, filled in from reference TRBV11-2 and TRBJ1-1, reads EAGVAQSPRYKIIEKRQSVAFWCNPISGHATLYWYQQILGQGPKLLIQFQNNGVVDDSQLPKDRFSAERLKGVDSTLKIQPAKLEDSAVYLCASSPSVWAKAFFGQGTRLTVV.

This clonotype was seen a few times. The gene calls are TRBV20-1 and TRBJ2-1; 8 bases are shared with TRBD2. V lost 5 bases to trimming and J lost 3 bases; unmatched junction nucleotides: 9. The CDR3 extends over 15 amino acids. Germline CDR1 and CDR2: DFQATT and SNEGSKA (reference sequence). CDR3 DNA sequence: TGCAGTGCTCTCTCGGGGGGGCAGAGCTACAATGAGCAGTTCTTC. The encoded protein is CSALSGGQSYNEQFF.

The J gene is TRBJ1-3, the V gene TRBV20-1, with D unclear. Germline assignment: CDR1 DFQATT and CDR2 SNEGSKA (reference sequence). Trimming stripped 0 bases from V and 0 bases from J, with 6 bases between. The CDR3 has 14 amino acids. In DNA form, the CDR3 reads TGCAGTGCTAGAGATCTACACTCTGGAAACACCATATATTTT. Its protein product is CSARDLHSGNTIYF.

V gene TRBV5-1 combines with J gene TRBJ2-3, with 9 bases identical to TRBD1. The ends lost 0 bases at V and 4 bases at J; junction bases unmatched: 3. Looked up from germline, CDR1 is SGHRS and CDR2 is YFSETQ. This CDR3 region has 15 residues. The CDR3 coding sequence is TGCGCCAGCAGCTTGGGGGACAGGGTAGCAGATACGCAGTATTTT. Translated: CASSLGDRVADTQYF.

A few counts support this clonotype. The V gene is TRBV4-1, the J gene TRBJ2-5, with D unclear. The germline CDR1 and CDR2 sequences are MGHRA and YSYEKL. CDR3 length equals 10 residues. Trimming took 7 bases from V and 5 from J, leaving 5 bases between them. This CDR3 is CASNKETQYF. The CDR3 DNA reads as TGCGCCAGCAATAAGGAGACCCAGTACTTC.

The V and J genes are TRBV4-2 and TRBJ2-2; D gene ambiguous. Trimming stripped 2 bases from V and 0 bases from J, with 4 bases between. This CDR3 has 14 amino acids. Germline V CDR1 and CDR2: LGHNA, YNFKEQ. The CDR3 spells CASSQLPNTGELFF. In nucleotides, the CDR3 is TGTGCCAGCAGCCAACTACCGAACACCGGGGAGCTGTTTTTT.

The chain employs TRBV12-3 or TRBV12-4 and TRBJ2-7; TRBD1 aligns across 9 bases. V was pared by 1 base and J by 2 bases, with 6 bases of the junction left unmatched. There are 16 residues in the CDR3. CDR3: CASSLGTGAPTYEQYF. Here the CDR3 DNA reads TGTGCCAGCAGTTTAGGGACAGGGGCGCCCACCTACGAGCAGTACTTC.

Comment on this clonotype: A much larger clone sits a single nucleotide away, making a read error possible. This sequence joins TRBV27 and TRBJ1-2; no firm D call. Trimming left V 3 bases short and J 2 bases short, with 7 bases between. The CDR3 length is 13 residues. CDR1 and CDR2 from the germline V gene are MNHEY and SMNVEV (reference sequence). This CDR3 reads CASSLTKNYGYTF. CDR3 coding DNA: TGTGCCAGCAGTTTGACAAAAAACTATGGCTACACCTTC.

J is TRBJ2-5 and V is TRBV12-3 or TRBV12-4; 7 bases fit TRBD1. Gene TRBJ2-7 matches the end of the DNA better, so the J call may be wrong. There are 18 residues in the CDR3. CDR3 protein: CASSPRGSWQGEIYEQYF. In nucleotides, the CDR3 is TGTGCCAGCAGTCCTAGAGGCTCGTGGCAGGGGGAAATCTACGAGCAGTACTTC.

On this clonotype itself: A read error may explain this, as a much larger clone is one base away. The rearrangement joins TRBV5-1 to TRBJ2-1; TRBD2 matches 9 bases. The CDR3 runs to 17 residues. After removal of 4 bases from V and 9 bases from J, the junction contained 17 bases not matched to a gene. Germline V CDR1 and CDR2: SGHRS, YFSETQ. The CDR3 region has the DNA TGCGCCAGCAGCGGGACTAGCAGGATTGTACCAGAACGTGAGCAGTTCTTC. It encodes CASSGTSRIVPEREQFF.

The chain combines TRBV20-1 with TRBJ2-4; D gene uncertain. The CDR3 runs to 11 residues. Trimming removed 3 bases from V and 5 bases from J, with 5 bases in between. Germline V gene sequence: CDR1 DFQATT, CDR2 SNEGSKA (reference sequence). The CDR3 spells CSASRQNIQYF. CDR3 bases: TGCAGTGCTAGTCGTCAAAACATTCAGTACTTC.

V and J are TRBV27 and TRBJ1-2; the match to TRBD1 covers 9 bases. Unmatched junction bases numbered 3, after V lost 2 bases and J lost 8 bases. CDR1 and CDR2 (germline): MNHEY, SMNVEV (reference sequence). The CDR3 is 13 residues long. In DNA form, the CDR3 reads TGTGCCAGCAGTTTAGTACAGGGGGCCGGCTACACCTTC. It codes for CASSLVQGAGYTF.